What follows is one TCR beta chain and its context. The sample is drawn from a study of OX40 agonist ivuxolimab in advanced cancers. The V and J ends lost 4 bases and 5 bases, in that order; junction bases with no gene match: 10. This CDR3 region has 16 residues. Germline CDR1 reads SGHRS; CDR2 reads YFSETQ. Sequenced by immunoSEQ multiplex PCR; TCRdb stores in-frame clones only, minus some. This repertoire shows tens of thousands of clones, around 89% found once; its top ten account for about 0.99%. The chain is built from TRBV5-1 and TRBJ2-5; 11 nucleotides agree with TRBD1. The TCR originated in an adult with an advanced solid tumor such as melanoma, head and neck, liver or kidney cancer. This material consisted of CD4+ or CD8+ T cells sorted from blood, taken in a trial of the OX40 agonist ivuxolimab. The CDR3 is CASSAGQGAAPETQYF. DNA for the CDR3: TGCGCCAGCAGCGCCGGACAGGGGGCGGCCCCGGAGACCCAGTACTTC.